This is a list of T cell receptor beta chains from one sample in a study of human thymus T cells. Libraries were prepared by immunoSEQ multiplex PCR; TCRdb keeps only in-frame clonotypes and omits some of them. The sample has about 50,000 clones; about 95% are singletons. The sample comprised blood. These receptors all come from a girl under two years old with a congenital heart defect but otherwise immunologically healthy. The CDR3 runs from the conserved cysteine through the conserved F or W. A D gene is named only where the DNA matches it firmly.

d_call j_call v_call cdr3_aa
NA TRBJ1-2 TRBV27 CASSSRVFNYGYTF
TRBD2 TRBJ2-2 TRBV4-1 CASSQILAGGVTGELFF
NA TRBJ2-6 TRBV19 CASSMPGVGANVLTF
NA TRBJ2-5 TRBV2 CASSASTGTQETQYF
TRBD2 TRBJ2-4 TRBV30 CAWVPRTSGRSVAKNIQYF
NA TRBJ2-2 TRBV7-9 CASSFRYGTTGELFF
NA NA TRBV2 CASSARLTGDEQYF
NA TRBJ1-4 TRBV4-3 CASSQAYRATNEKLFF
NA TRBJ1-1 TRBV7-9 CASSLSGGGRNTEAFF
TRBD1 TRBJ2-3 TRBV5-1 CASSLVGQGGTDTQYF